Presented here are 3 T cell receptor beta chains from one specimen sequenced in a study of blood T cell repertoires in COVID-19. Some clones are missing from TCRdb's copy, which holds only in-frame ones; the method was immunoSEQ multiplex PCR. The sample holds under 130,000 clones, about 75% seen once. The material sequenced was peripheral blood. The receptors originated from a man at least 80 years old with acute or convalescent COVID-19.

This rearrangement joins TRBV14 to TRBJ1-4; a possible D gene is TRBD1 (5 bases). This CDR3 is built from 15 residues. Between the trimmed V and J ends, which lost 4 bases and 10 bases, there was a span of 19 bases. The germline V gene encodes CDR1 SGHDN and CDR2 FVKESK. CDR3 nucleotides: TGTGCCAGCAGCCCCTTAATGCAGGGAGGCGGAAAACTGTTTTTT. Translating it yields CASSPLMQGGGKLFF.

The genes are TRBV6-4 and TRBJ2-7, with 10 bases fitting TRBD1. V was pared by 7 bases and J by 4 bases, with 4 bases of the junction left unmatched. The germline V gene encodes CDR1 MRHNA and CDR2 SNTAGT. The CDR3 has 13 amino acids. CDR3 sequence reads: CASIGTGVYEQYF. CDR3 coding DNA: TGTGCCAGCATCGGGACAGGGGTGTACGAGCAGTACTTC.

The rearrangement joins TRBV10-3 to TRBJ1-1; TRBD1 might be the D (6 bases). Germline V gene lookup returns CDR1 ENHRY and CDR2 SYGVKD. There are 14 residues in the CDR3. V lost 9 bases and J 1 base, leaving 15 bases between the germline ends. CDR3 DNA sequence: TGTGCCATACAACCTACAGGGACGAACACTGAAGCTTTCTTT. Residues: CAIQPTGTNTEAFF.